A single sample gave rise to the 2 T cell receptor beta chains below, sequenced in a study of neurological immune-mediated disorders. TCRdb re-analysed the 5' RACE reads in MiXCR, keeping a single row per CDR3 protein. The table lists about 20,000 distinct CDR3 sequences, 6% to 8% of them singletons. Sequenced input: CD8+ T cells from blood. The receptors stem from a woman under 40 with HTLV-1-associated myelopathy (HAM/TSP).

This clonotype appeared many times. The rearrangement joins TRBV5-1 to TRBJ2-3; 7 nucleotides match TRBD1. Trimming at V came to 0 bases and at J to 2 bases, leaving 3 bases not matched to a gene. Germline lookup yields CDR1 SGHRS and CDR2 YFSETQ. CDR3 length: 15 residues. The CDR3 region is CASSLAGTVTDTQYF. The DNA of the CDR3 is TGCGCCAGCAGCTTGGCCGGGACAGTCACAGATACGCAGTATTTT.

Many counts were recorded for this clonotype. The chain carries TRBV12-3 or TRBV12-4 and TRBJ2-2; the match to TRBD2 covers 7 bases. V lost 4 bases and J lost 4; bases outside the gene matches: 6. There are 15 residues in the CDR3. CDR3 DNA: TGTGCCAGCAGTTCGTCGGGGGAGGGCACCGGGGAGCTGTTTTTT. It yields the protein CASSSSGEGTGELFF.